A single TCR beta chain is shown here with its context. Its binding antigen is unknown. No much larger clone exists at a distance of one base, and base qualities are not known. This specimen comes from a study of blood T cells in healthy people across ages (dated by TCRdb to the mid-2010s). With regard to the full study: Template switching captured roughly one uniquely barcoded TCR beta cDNA molecule per two T cells in model experiments. Four age groups were formed from the donors: young (average about 15 years), middle-aged (more than 35), aged (approximately 60) and long-lived (roughly 81). To avoid experimental bias, donors of different ages were distributed randomly across sequencing lanes. To track age-related changes in TCR beta repertoire diversity, the study relied on deep sequencing normalized with unique cDNA molecular identifiers. Using the same blood draw, the study looked at two additional independent replicas of 1 million unique cDNA reads for two donors, one aged 18 to 30 and the other aged 80 or older. Findings and caveats that apply to the study as a whole: Since profiling was done on bulk unsorted PBMCs, naive and antigen-experienced compartments could not be conclusively compared. Compared with the aged group, the long-lived group had more naive CD4+ T cells, fewer expanded clones and increased TCR diversity, a pattern suggesting age selection. Total diversity estimates from one million sequenced T cells were considered lower bounds and underestimates. A strong correlation was found between observed TCR beta diversity and the percentage of naive T cells measured by flow cytometry. Because the CMV infection status of the donors was unknown, age-related changes in expanded clonotypes may potentially have been confounded. As age increased, observed TCR beta diversity per million T cells dropped in a roughly linear way, and a significant reduction was already evident by age 40.

Systemically healthy Caucasian individuals from Russia, approximately 39 in total and aged roughly 6 to 100 years, were included as donors. Each donor gave around 9 milliliters of peripheral blood, collected into EDTA-treated Vacutainer tubes. Ficoll-Paque density-gradient centrifugation was used to isolate PBMCs, with at least 7 million per sample. Trizol reagent was used to extract total RNA from PBMCs, with at least 5 micrograms per sample. For every donor, an aliquot of PBMCs went through flow cytometry to measure the percentages of naive CD45RAhigh/CD27high T cells. Libraries came from 5' RACE. Sequencing took place on an Illumina HiSeq 2500. The second PCR ran for about 6 to 12 cycles and used a J-beta primer mix along with a sample-barcoded 5' primer. A unique molecular identifier was introduced onto each TCR beta cDNA molecule by a template-switch 5' adaptor carrying 12 random nucleotides. Each sample yielded at least 3 million CDR3-containing paired-end reads. First-strand cDNA was synthesized from all RNA with the Mint cDNA synthesis kit, primed by a TRBC-specific oligonucleotide. Following uracil-DNA glycosylase treatment, all cDNA underwent a first 18-cycle PCR with the universal primers M1SS and BC2_uni_R. In the paper's pipeline: For normalization, 1 million high-quality reads, each with a distinct molecular identifier, were randomly selected from each sample. Reads with shared molecular identifiers were discarded instead of being binned into consensus sequences. MiTCR, with a Q25 quality threshold and the strictest error-elimination algorithm, was used for CDR3 identification, clonotype clustering and error correction. A nonparametric unseen species model with Euler transformation was used to estimate lower-bound total TCR beta diversity. TCRdb reworked the public reads: Q25 trimming with fastp, MiXCR clone assembly, productive beta chains retained. A single entry per CDR3 protein holds the most common genes and DNA from its merged rows. What appears here as the V and J calls and clone size reflects TCRdb's work, not the paper's. Present in this sample are 1.6 million or so distinct CDR3 sequences, about 32% of which were seen just once. The ten biggest clones cover around 10% of the sample.

As encoded in the germline V gene (reference sequence), CDR1 is LGHDT while CDR2 is YNNKEL. Taken from cysteine to phenylalanine, the CDR3 has 13 residues. The read is trimmed to its CDR3 DNA, 39 bases read in frame from base 1. The sequenced material came from blood. The chain employs TRBV3-1 and TRBJ2-7, with no confidently assigned D gene. Gene TRBJ2-5 matches the end of the DNA better, so the J call may be wrong. The receptor's source is a woman in her thirties in good health. The CDR3 in this case is CASSQLQLETQYF. The DNA sequence is as follows: TGTGCCAGCAGCCAATTACAGCTAGAGACCCAGTACTTC.